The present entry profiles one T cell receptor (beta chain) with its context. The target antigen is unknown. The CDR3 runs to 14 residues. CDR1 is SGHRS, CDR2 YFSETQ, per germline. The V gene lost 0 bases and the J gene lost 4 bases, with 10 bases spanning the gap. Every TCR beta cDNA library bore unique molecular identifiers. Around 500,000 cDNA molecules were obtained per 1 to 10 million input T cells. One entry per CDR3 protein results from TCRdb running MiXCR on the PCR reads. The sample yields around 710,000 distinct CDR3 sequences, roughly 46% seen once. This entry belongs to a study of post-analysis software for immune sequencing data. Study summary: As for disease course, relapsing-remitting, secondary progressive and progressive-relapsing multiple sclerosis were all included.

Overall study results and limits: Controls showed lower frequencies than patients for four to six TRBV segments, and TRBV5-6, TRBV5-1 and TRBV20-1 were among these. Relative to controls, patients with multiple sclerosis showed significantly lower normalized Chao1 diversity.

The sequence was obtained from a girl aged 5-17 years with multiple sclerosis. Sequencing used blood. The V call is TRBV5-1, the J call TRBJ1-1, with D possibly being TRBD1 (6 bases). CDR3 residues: CASSLGQGPTEAFF. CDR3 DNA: TGCGCCAGCAGCTTGGGGCAGGGGCCCACTGAAGCTTTCTTT.